The following is a TCR beta chain sequence with its context. As yet, its antigen is unknown. Exclusion applied to patients with autoimmune disease history or systemic immunosuppression. V dropped 1 base and J dropped 11; count of bases not matched to a gene: 4. CDR1 and CDR2 from the germline V gene are SGHAT and FQNNGV. The CDR3 totals 13 residues. The data stem from a study of OX40 agonist ivuxolimab in advanced cancers. Study as a whole: As their treatment, patients were administered ivuxolimab, an agonistic anti-OX40 (CD134) antibody.

Measured with immunoSEQ multiplex PCR; TCRdb has only the in-frame clones, and not every one. This table holds some 50,000 clones, around nine tenths found once. Study observations and caveats: There was clonal expansion of CD4+ and CD8+ blood T cells by week 6 at 0.1 to 3.0 mg/kg. Antigen specificity remained undetermined for the expanded peripheral T cells.

Sequencing was performed on CD4+ or CD8+ T cells sorted from blood, taken in a trial of the OX40 agonist ivuxolimab. This receptor was identified in an adult with an advanced solid tumor such as melanoma, head and neck, liver or kidney cancer. The chain employs TRBV11-2 and TRBJ1-4; 7 nucleotides line up with TRBD1. CDR3 sequence: CASSLGEDRKLFF. In DNA, the CDR3 is TGTGCCAGCAGCTTAGGTGAGGACAGGAAACTGTTTTTT. The whole variable domain, filled in from reference TRBV11-2 and TRBJ1-4, reads EAGVAQSPRYKIIEKRQSVAFWCNPISGHATLYWYQQILGQGPKLLIQFQNNGVVDDSQLPKDRFSAERLKGVDSTLKIQPAKLEDSAVYLCASSLGEDRKLFFGSGTQLSVL.